Listed here are 30 T cell receptor beta chains from one sample, sequenced in a study of shared clonotypes between healthy human individuals. The table came from immunoSEQ multiplex PCR; TCRdb's copy has only in-frame clones and leaves some out. Of 2 million to 2.5 million clones in the sample, 85% to 95% were seen once. Sequencing was carried out using naive CD4+ T cells from PBMCs. The subset here: CD45RA+ positively selected. The receptors derive from a man younger than 35 in good health. Some clones in this sample may be carry-over from other donors' samples.

This clone was found once. The same CDR3 can be traced to other DNA sequences in this sample. The chain links TRBV7-9 to TRBJ2-5; D gene ambiguous. V lost 1 base and J 4 bases, leaving 7 bases between the germline ends. Looked up from germline, CDR1 is SEHNR and CDR2 is FQNEAQ (reference sequence). This CDR3 is built from 13 residues. Here the CDR3 DNA reads TGTGCCAGCAGCTTAGTGTCCGGAGAGACCCAGTACTTC. Encoded protein: CASSLVSGETQYF.

V is TRBV6-6 and J is TRBJ2-7; D gene unclear. V lost 2 bases, J lost 4 bases, and 6 bases lay in between. Germline lookup yields CDR1 MNHNY and CDR2 SVGAGI (reference sequence). The CDR3 sequence is 12 residues long. CDR3 amino acids: CASSYVGYEQYF. The CDR3 nucleotides are TGTGCCAGCAGTTACGTCGGGTACGAGCAGTACTTC.

A few counts support this clone. CDR3 residues: CASTRRRPSNQPQHF. The CDR3 DNA sequence: TGTGCCAGCACCCGCCGAAGGCCTAGCAATCAGCCCCAGCATTTT. This chain connects TRBV28 to TRBJ1-5; no definite D call. The CDR3 length is 15 residues. Germline values: CDR1 MDHEN, CDR2 SYDVKM. Trimming took off 7 bases at V and 0 bases at J, with 13 bases between the two ends. Based on the CDR3 plus reference TRBV28 and TRBJ1-5, the full variable domain is DVKVTQSSRYLVKRTGEKVFLECVQDMDHENMFWYRQDPGLGLRLIYFSYDVKMKEKGDIPEGYSVSREKKERFSLILESASTNQTSMYLCASTRRRPSNQPQHFGDGTRLSIL.

The J gene is TRBJ2-1, the V gene TRBV27, with D perhaps matching TRBD2 (6 bases). Trimming removed 1 base at V and 0 bases at J, with 13 bases between. This CDR3 has 17 amino acids. Germline assignment: CDR1 MNHEY and CDR2 SMNVEV (reference sequence). As DNA, the CDR3 is TGTGCCAGCAGTTTATGGGGGACTGGGAGCTCCTACAATGAGCAGTTCTTC. Its translation is CASSLWGTGSSYNEQFF.

This clone was seen just once. The chain is built from TRBV5-1 and TRBJ2-5; TRBD2 matches at 15 bases. J was trimmed by 3 bases and V by 4 bases; bases with no gene match: 4. The CDR3 is made up of 16 amino acids. Germline V gene data show CDR1 as SGHRS and CDR2 as YFSETQ. For the CDR3, the DNA is TGCGCCAGCAGCCGGGGACTAGCGGGAGGAGAAGAGACCCAGTACTTC. This translates into CASSRGLAGGEETQYF.

The CDR3 nucleotides read TGTGCCAGCAGTGCCACGGGGGGGTCAGAGACCCAGTACTTC. It is translated as CASSATGGSETQYF. The chain uses TRBV6-5 and TRBJ2-5, with 8 bases identical to TRBD2. Unmatched junction bases numbered 6, after V lost 5 bases and J lost 4 bases. The CDR3 contains 14 residues. Germline V gives CDR1 MNHEY, CDR2 SVGAGI.

This chain connects TRBV29-1 to TRBJ2-3, with D perhaps being TRBD1 or TRBD2 (6 bases each). The germline gives CDR1 SQVTM, CDR2 ANQGSEA. The CDR3 contains 14 residues. V lost 7 bases to trimming and J lost 3 bases, with 17 bases between them. CDR3 loop: CSASQGGGTDTQYF. Written as DNA, the CDR3 is TGCAGCGCGTCACAGGGAGGCGGAACAGATACGCAGTATTTT.

There are a few counts of this clone. This chain joins TRBV7-9 and TRBJ2-2; D ambiguous. The CDR3 length is 14 residues. The V end lost 5 bases, the J end lost 6 bases, and 13 bases lay between the germline ends. Germline assignment: CDR1 SEHNR and CDR2 FQNEAQ (reference sequence). CDR3 protein: CASSLVVRSGELFF. Here the CDR3 DNA reads TGTGCCAGCAGCCTGGTCGTTCGGTCCGGGGAGCTGTTTTTT.

This chain uses TRBV7-8 with TRBJ1-2; D not resolved. Looked up from germline, CDR1 is SGHVS and CDR2 is FQNEAQ. The germline V and J ends were trimmed by 1 base and 8 bases, with 11 bases remaining between them. There are 13 residues in the CDR3. The CDR3 DNA reads TGTGCCAGCAGCTTAGGTACGCGGCAGGGCTACACCTTC. Residues: CASSLGTRQGYTF.

The rearrangement joins TRBV29-1 to TRBJ1-4, with D unresolved. Germline-derived CDR1 and CDR2 are SQVTM and ANQGSEA. This CDR3 has 11 amino acids. V was shortened by 0 bases and J by 11 bases, with 7 bases between the two germline ends. CDR3 residues: CSVEDGNKLFF. The CDR3 DNA sequence: TGCAGCGTTGAAGATGGGAACAAACTGTTTTTT.

The J gene is TRBJ2-7, the V gene TRBV5-1, with 10 bases identical to TRBD1. The CDR3 loop spans 16 amino acids. Per germline, CDR1 SGHRS and CDR2 YFSETQ. The trim removed 0 bases at V and 5 bases at J, leaving 8 bases unmatched. The CDR3 DNA sequence: TGCGCCAGCAGCTTGGAGCGACAGGGGGCCGGAGACGAGCAGTACTTC. It specifies CASSLERQGAGDEQYF.

The chain carries TRBV5-4 and TRBJ2-5, with 7 bases lining up with TRBD1. With 0 bases clipped from V and 2 bases from J, the junction kept 4 bases outside the gene matches. CDR3 length: 15 amino acids. CDR1 is SGHNT and CDR2 is YYREEE in the germline V gene (reference sequence). The CDR3 bases are TGTGCCAGCAGCTTGGCTGAGACAGGGCAAGAGACCCAGTACTTC. Amino acid sequence: CASSLAETGQETQYF.

CDR3 residues: CASSRDRARNTIYF. DNA for the CDR3: TGTGCCAGCAGCCGGGACAGGGCCCGAAACACCATATATTTT. J is TRBJ1-3 and V is TRBV5-4, with 9 nucleotides matching TRBD1. The CDR3 spans 14 residues. Trimming removed 4 bases from V and 5 bases from J; junction bases left unmatched: 4. Germline V CDR1 and CDR2: SGHNT, YYREEE (reference sequence).

The chain uses TRBV7-2 and TRBJ2-3; D unresolved. Germline loops: CDR1 SGHTA, CDR2 FQGNSA. The CDR3 contains 13 residues. V lost 2 bases to trimming and J lost 2 bases, with 5 bases between them. CDR3 sequence (DNA): TGTGCCAGCAGCTTATTCTACACAGATACGCAGTATTTT. This sequence encodes CASSLFYTDTQYF.

Comments on this clone: Sequence at one end of the junction differs from germline and may be a read error. The chain couples TRBV6-5 to TRBJ2-3, with D perhaps TRBD2 (6 bases). CDR3 size: 11 residues. CDR1 and CDR2 from the germline V gene are MNHEY and SVGAGI. CDR3 loop: CASSYSGRTFF. The CDR3 DNA is TGTGCCAGCAGTTACTCAGGGAGGACTTTTTTT.

The chain carries TRBV28 and TRBJ2-2, with D perhaps TRBD1 (5 bases). The ends were cut back, 7 bases at V and 3 bases at J, with 12 bases in the middle. The CDR3 consists of 14 residues. Germline V lookup: CDR1 MDHEN, CDR2 SYDVKM. The CDR3 nucleotides are TGTGCCAGCATAAAGGGGCGCCACACCGGGGAGCTGTTTTTT. Translating gives CASIKGRHTGELFF. Combining the CDR3 with reference TRBV28 and TRBJ2-2 gives the whole variable domain DVKVTQSSRYLVKRTGEKVFLECVQDMDHENMFWYRQDPGLGLRLIYFSYDVKMKEKGDIPEGYSVSREKKERFSLILESASTNQTSMYLCASIKGRHTGELFFGEGSRLTVL.

The count of this clone is one. The chain is built from TRBV28 and TRBJ1-2; TRBD1 might be the D (5 bases). The CDR3 loop spans 14 amino acids. V gave up 1 base and J gave up 7 bases, with 13 bases separating them. Germline V lookup: CDR1 MDHEN, CDR2 SYDVKM. CDR3 region: CASSLYAGRFGYTF. In nucleotides, the CDR3 is TGTGCCAGCAGTTTATACGCAGGGCGGTTTGGCTACACCTTC.

V is TRBV2 and J is TRBJ1-2, with D hard to call. The V and J ends lost 5 bases and 2 bases respectively, with 6 bases between them. The germline CDR1 and CDR2 sequences are SNHLY and FYNNEI. The CDR3 loop spans 12 amino acids. The CDR3 nucleotides read TGTGCCAGCAGTAGGGAGAACTATGGCTACACCTTC. Translation gives CASSRENYGYTF.

The chain combines TRBV4-3 with TRBJ2-2; D is perhaps TRBD2 (6 bases). This CDR3 is built from 16 residues. Germline CDR1 is LGHNA and CDR2 is YSLEER. The V end lost 3 bases, the J end lost 7 bases, and 18 bases lay between the germline ends. The CDR3 region is CASSHTRRDLGGELFF. CDR3 bases: TGCGCCAGCAGCCATACCAGGAGGGACCTCGGCGGGGAGCTGTTTTTT.

This chain joins TRBV15 and TRBJ1-4, with TRBD1 matching 9 bases. Germline values: CDR1 LNHNV, CDR2 YYDKDF (reference sequence). CDR3 length equals 20 residues. With V trimmed by 0 bases and J by 6 bases, 17 bases remained unmatched. For the CDR3, the DNA is TGTGCCACCAGCAGAGACTTACCGGGACAGGGAATAGTAGTGGATGAAAAACTGTTTTTT. This sequence encodes CATSRDLPGQGIVVDEKLFF.

The chain has TRBV9 and TRBJ2-2; D remains ambiguous. V was clipped by 0 bases and J by 3 bases, with 9 bases between them. From germline, CDR1 is SGDLS and CDR2 YYNGEE. This CDR3 spans 15 amino acids. The CDR3 protein is CASSVEPAHTGELFF. Here the CDR3 DNA reads TGTGCCAGCAGCGTAGAACCTGCTCACACCGGGGAGCTGTTTTTT.

Concerning this clone: At the DNA level, this CDR3 is encoded by other sequences in the same sample as well. J is TRBJ1-4 and V is TRBV28; D is possibly TRBD1 (6 bases). CDR3 size: 13 residues. The V end was cut by 6 bases, the J end by 4 bases, with 9 bases between. Per germline, CDR1 MDHEN and CDR2 SYDVKM. CDR3 sequence (DNA): TGTGCCAGCAGGGAACAGGGTAATGAAAAACTGTTTTTT. This codes for CASREQGNEKLFF.

This clone was seen only once. This chain joins TRBV7-3 and TRBJ2-3; perhaps TRBD2 as D (5 bases). V was shortened by 6 bases and J by 3 bases, with 16 bases between the two germline ends. There are 15 residues in the CDR3. Per germline, CDR1 SGHTA and CDR2 FQGTGA. This CDR3 is CASSRGFSETDTQYF. The CDR3 nucleotides read TGTGCCAGCAGTCGAGGGTTTTCCGAGACAGATACGCAGTATTTT.

This clone was picked up one time. The gene calls are TRBV7-6 and TRBJ2-5; tentatively, D is TRBD2 (5 bases). V shed 8 bases and J shed 4 bases, with 20 bases lying between them. The CDR3 has 15 amino acids. Looked up from germline, CDR1 is SGHVS and CDR2 is FNYEAQ. Here the CDR3 reads CASQKWEIGGETQYF. CDR3 nucleotides: TGTGCCAGCCAGAAGTGGGAGATAGGAGGAGAGACCCAGTACTTC.

The CDR3 DNA reads as TGTGCCAGCAGTGTGTCTAGCGACAATGAGCAGTTCTTC. This translates into CASSVSSDNEQFF. J is TRBJ2-1 and V is TRBV2; D possibly corresponds to TRBD2 (6 bases). The V end lost 4 bases, the J end lost 5 bases, and 9 bases lay between the germline ends. The germline V gene encodes CDR1 SNHLY and CDR2 FYNNEI. The CDR3 extends over 13 amino acids.

This clone appeared a single time. The chain couples TRBV7-9 to TRBJ1-6, with 9 positions matching TRBD1. Germline V gene data show CDR1 as SEHNR and CDR2 as FQNEAQ (reference sequence). J lost 1 base, V lost 6 bases, and 4 bases had no gene match. This CDR3 region has 16 residues. The CDR3 DNA reads TGTGCCAGCAGTCGACAGGGGGGGTCCTATAATTCACCCCTCCACTTT. Translating gives CASSRQGGSYNSPLHF.

The chain links TRBV6-5 to TRBJ2-6; D uncertain. This CDR3 has 13 residues. The V gene's germline CDR1 is MNHEY and CDR2 SVGAGI. Trimming left V 8 bases short and J 0 bases short, with 5 bases between. CDR3 residues: CASGVSGANVLTF. For the CDR3, the DNA is TGTGCCAGCGGGGTCTCTGGGGCCAACGTCCTGACTTTC.

The V gene is TRBV25-1, the J gene TRBJ2-3, with D perhaps TRBD1 or TRBD2 (6 bases each). Trimming cost V 6 bases and J 3 bases, with 13 bases left between them. This CDR3 has 14 amino acids. In germline, CDR1 is MGHDK, CDR2 SYGVNS. DNA of the CDR3: TGTGCCAGCAGCGAACGGAGGGGGACAGATACGCAGTATTTT. Translating gives CASSERRGTDTQYF.

V gene TRBV7-2 combines with J gene TRBJ2-1; a weak D match, TRBD2 (6 bases). This CDR3 has 17 residues. Trimming cost V 5 bases and J 6 bases, with 23 bases left between them. Looked up from germline, CDR1 is SGHTA and CDR2 is FQGNSA. The CDR3, as DNA: TGTGCCAGCAGCCAAAGCCGGGGAGCGGGTAGATCCAATGAGCAGTTCTTC. Its translation is CASSQSRGAGRSNEQFF.

The V gene is TRBV18, the J gene TRBJ2-7, with TRBD1 identical over 8 bases. The V segment lost 6 bases and the J segment 3 bases; nucleotides outside the gene matches: 7. The length of the CDR3 is 14 residues. The germline V gene has CDR1 KGHSH and CDR2 LQKENI. In DNA form, the CDR3 reads TGTGCCAGCTCTCCTACGGGACAGGACTACGAGCAGTACTTC. It encodes CASSPTGQDYEQYF.